The rows below give T cell receptor beta chains drawn from one sample of a study of Graves' ophthalmopathy and Graves' hyperthyroidism. MiXCR was run by TCRdb on the multiplex PCR reads, yielding one entry per CDR3 protein. Counted here are around 1,200,000 distinct CDR3 sequences, around a third occurring once; the ten biggest clones make up around 10%. The sequenced material came from peripheral blood or thyroid tissue (not recorded which). These receptors all stem from an adult man with Graves' hyperthyroidism. The CDR3 runs from the conserved cysteine through the conserved F or W. The order of the fields is clone size, V gene, D gene, J gene, CDR3 DNA, CDR3 protein. D genes are given only for firm matches. Size tells how often a clone was seen (once, few, many) or the class of an expanded clone, and some rows leave it out.

clone size: many
V gene: TRBV19
D gene: .
J gene: TRBJ1-4
CDR3 DNA: TGTGCCAGTAGTGTATATGATGATGAAAAACTGTTTTTT
CDR3 protein: CASSVYDDEKLFF

clone size: many
V gene: TRBV7-9
D gene: .
J gene: TRBJ2-7
CDR3 DNA: TGTGCCAGCAGCTCGCCGGTAGACAACTCCTACGAGCAGTACTTC
CDR3 protein: CASSSPVDNSYEQYF

clone size: .
V gene: TRBV10-3
D gene: .
J gene: TRBJ2-2
CDR3 DNA: TGTGCCATCAAGACCGGGACAGGGGAGCTGTTTTTT
CDR3 protein: CAIKTGTGELFF

clone size: .
V gene: TRBV7-2
D gene: TRBD1
J gene: TRBJ1-2
CDR3 DNA: TGTGCCAGCAGCTTGCAATCCGGGACAGGGGCTTATGGCTACACCTTC
CDR3 protein: CASSLQSGTGAYGYTF

clone size: once
V gene: TRBV11-1
D gene: .
J gene: TRBJ2-7
CDR3 DNA: TGCGCCAGCAGCCAAGATCCCCGCCTCGGGGCGGGCTCCTACGAGCAGTACTTC
CDR3 protein: CASSQDPRLGAGSYEQYF

clone size: once
V gene: TRBV7-6
D gene: TRBD1
J gene: TRBJ1-4
CDR3 DNA: TGTGCCAGCAGCTTAAGATTAGGACCGGGACAGGGAAAATCGGGAACTAATGAAAAACTGTTTTTT
CDR3 protein: CASSLRLGPGQGKSGTNEKLFF

clone size: many
V gene: TRBV7-9
D gene: .
J gene: TRBJ1-1
CDR3 DNA: TGTGCCAGCCTGGGGGGAATGAACACTGAAGCTTTCTTT
CDR3 protein: CASLGGMNTEAFF

clone size: .
V gene: TRBV5-1
D gene: .
J gene: TRBJ2-5
CDR3 DNA: TGCGCCAGCACCCTGGATGGAGCGGTCCAAGAGACCCAGTACTTC
CDR3 protein: CASTLDGAVQETQYF

clone size: .
V gene: TRBV5-1
D gene: .
J gene: TRBJ2-6
CDR3 DNA: TGCGCCAGCAGCTTGGGGGCAGGGACCGCTGGGGCCAACGTCCTGACTTTC
CDR3 protein: CASSLGAGTAGANVLTF

clone size: many
V gene: TRBV7-9
D gene: TRBD1
J gene: TRBJ1-2
CDR3 DNA: TGTGCCAGCAGCTCGTCAGGGGGCTCCGGCTATGGCTACACCTTC
CDR3 protein: CASSSSGGSGYGYTF

clone size: .
V gene: TRBV25-1
D gene: TRBD2
J gene: TRBJ2-2
CDR3 DNA: TGTGCCAGCAGTGAAACGGGGACTAGCGGGAGTTCGCACACCGGGGAGCTGTTTTTT
CDR3 protein: CASSETGTSGSSHTGELFF

clone size: many
V gene: TRBV7-2
D gene: .
J gene: TRBJ1-2
CDR3 DNA: TGTGCCAGCAGCTTCGGGGCAGCGGGGGGAGCTAACTATGGCTACACCTTC
CDR3 protein: CASSFGAAGGANYGYTF

clone size: .
V gene: TRBV10-3
D gene: .
J gene: TRBJ1-4
CDR3 DNA: TGTGCCATCAGTGACAGTACTGAAAAACTGTTTTTT
CDR3 protein: CAISDSTEKLFF

clone size: many
V gene: TRBV9
D gene: .
J gene: TRBJ2-5
CDR3 DNA: TGTGCCAGCAGCCCCCGTCAAGACCAAGAGACCCAGTACTTC
CDR3 protein: CASSPRQDQETQYF

clone size: many
V gene: TRBV4-3
D gene: .
J gene: TRBJ2-7
CDR3 DNA: TGCGCCAGCAGCCAAGATAGGTCTAAGGAGCAGTACTTC
CDR3 protein: CASSQDRSKEQYF

clone size: many
V gene: TRBV7-2
D gene: .
J gene: TRBJ2-6
CDR3 DNA: TGTGCCAGCAGACGGTCGTCTGGGGCCAACGTCCTGACTTTC
CDR3 protein: CASRRSSGANVLTF

clone size: .
V gene: TRBV27
D gene: .
J gene: TRBJ1-4
CDR3 DNA: TGTGCCAGCAGTCCCCGAGGACGGGAGAATGAAAAACTGTTTTTT
CDR3 protein: CASSPRGRENEKLFF

clone size: many
V gene: TRBV5-1
D gene: TRBD2
J gene: TRBJ2-7
CDR3 DNA: TGCGCCAGCAGCTTTACTAGCGGGAGCTCCGAGCAGTACTTC
CDR3 protein: CASSFTSGSSEQYF

clone size: .
V gene: TRBV29-1
D gene: TRBD1
J gene: TRBJ2-7
CDR3 DNA: TGCAGCGTTCGGACAGGGAGAGCCTACGAGCAGTACTTC
CDR3 protein: CSVRTGRAYEQYF

clone size: many
V gene: TRBV20-1
D gene: TRBD1
J gene: TRBJ1-5
CDR3 DNA: TGCAGTGCCCCGCGTACAGGGGCTAATCAGCCCCAGCATTTT
CDR3 protein: CSAPRTGANQPQHF

clone size: many
V gene: TRBV15
D gene: .
J gene: TRBJ1-6
CDR3 DNA: TGTGCCACCAGCAACCCCCACAAATGGGGTTTCGAGGCTTCACCCCTCCACTTT
CDR3 protein: CATSNPHKWGFEASPLHF

clone size: .
V gene: TRBV6-6
D gene: TRBD1
J gene: TRBJ1-2
CDR3 DNA: TGTGCCAGCACCAGGGGGACTGCGTGGGACTATGGCTACACCTTC
CDR3 protein: CASTRGTAWDYGYTF

clone size: .
V gene: TRBV7-9
D gene: .
J gene: TRBJ2-7
CDR3 DNA: TGTGCCAGCAGCTTGGGGACTGTAGGGCGGTACTTC
CDR3 protein: CASSLGTVGRYF

clone size: .
V gene: TRBV2
D gene: .
J gene: TRBJ1-6
CDR3 DNA: TGTGCCAGCAGGCGGGAGGGTCGGGATTCACCCCTCCACTTT
CDR3 protein: CASRREGRDSPLHF

clone size: few
V gene: TRBV7-3
D gene: .
J gene: TRBJ2-2
CDR3 DNA: TGTGCCAGCAGCTTAGTTGCGCGAGGTACCGGGGAGCTGTTTTTT
CDR3 protein: CASSLVARGTGELFF

clone size: few
V gene: TRBV2
D gene: TRBD1
J gene: TRBJ1-4
CDR3 DNA: TGTGCCAGCATCGGGACAGAGCTGCCTTTT
CDR3 protein: CASIGTELPF

clone size: many
V gene: TRBV5-1
D gene: .
J gene: TRBJ1-1
CDR3 DNA: TGCGCCAGCAGGGGGGCGGAATGGCTTGAAGCTTTCTTT
CDR3 protein: CASRGAEWLEAFF

clone size: many
V gene: TRBV12-3/TRBV12-4
D gene: .
J gene: TRBJ2-7
CDR3 DNA: .
CDR3 protein: CASSFALGTTPHF

clone size: many
V gene: TRBV5-1
D gene: .
J gene: TRBJ1-1
CDR3 DNA: TGCGCCAGCAGCGGACGTGGGCGGCAGAACACTGAAGCTTTCTTT
CDR3 protein: CASSGRGRQNTEAFF

clone size: few
V gene: TRBV20-1
D gene: TRBD1
J gene: TRBJ1-1
CDR3 DNA: TGCAGTGCTAGAATCGACGGACAGGGAGCGAACACTGAAGCTTTCTTT
CDR3 protein: CSARIDGQGANTEAFF

clone size: many
V gene: TRBV11-2
D gene: .
J gene: TRBJ2-7
CDR3 DNA: TGTGCCAGCACTCCCCCCCTTAGCGGTTCCTACGAGCAGTACTTC
CDR3 protein: CASTPPLSGSYEQYF

clone size: once
V gene: TRBV2
D gene: TRBD1
J gene: TRBJ1-1
CDR3 DNA: TGTGCCAGCAAGGACAGGGGAGGGGGCCTCGGCACTGAAGCTTTCTTT
CDR3 protein: CASKDRGGGLGTEAFF

clone size: .
V gene: TRBV2
D gene: .
J gene: TRBJ2-7
CDR3 DNA: TGTGCCAGCAGTGTAGGGGACCGAGAGACCCAAATCTACGAGCAGTACTTC
CDR3 protein: CASSVGDRETQIYEQYF

clone size: .
V gene: TRBV20-1
D gene: TRBD1
J gene: TRBJ2-5
CDR3 DNA: TGCAGTGCTCGGACGGACAGGGGCGGGGGAGAGACCCAGTACTTC
CDR3 protein: CSARTDRGGGETQYF

clone size: few
V gene: TRBV6-5
D gene: .
J gene: TRBJ2-7
CDR3 DNA: TGTGCCAGCAGTTACTCGGAGGGATACGAGCAGTACTTC
CDR3 protein: CASSYSEGYEQYF

clone size: .
V gene: TRBV6-5
D gene: TRBD1
J gene: TRBJ2-7
CDR3 DNA: TGTGCCAGCAGTTACTCGACAGGGGCGCAGCCCTACGAGCAGTACTTC
CDR3 protein: CASSYSTGAQPYEQYF

clone size: .
V gene: TRBV14
D gene: TRBD1
J gene: TRBJ2-7
CDR3 DNA: TGTGCCAGCAGCCAAGATTACGGACAGGGAATTTCTGACGAGCAGTACTTC
CDR3 protein: CASSQDYGQGISDEQYF

clone size: .
V gene: TRBV9
D gene: .
J gene: TRBJ1-5
CDR3 DNA: TGTGCCAGCAGCACAGGGACTAGCGGCTCCTACGAGCATTTT
CDR3 protein: CASSTGTSGSYEHF

clone size: many
V gene: TRBV7-2
D gene: TRBD1
J gene: TRBJ2-7
CDR3 DNA: TGTGCCAGCAGACCCCCCGGGACAGCCTCCTACGAGCAGTACTTC
CDR3 protein: CASRPPGTASYEQYF

clone size: .
V gene: TRBV6-1
D gene: TRBD1
J gene: TRBJ1-6
CDR3 DNA: TGTGCCAGCAGCAACAGGGGCGGGACACCCCTCCACTTT
CDR3 protein: CASSNRGGTPLHF

clone size: many
V gene: TRBV6-6
D gene: .
J gene: TRBJ2-5
CDR3 DNA: TGTGCCAGCAGCCCCGTAGGACAAGAGACCCAGTACTTC
CDR3 protein: CASSPVGQETQYF

clone size: .
V gene: TRBV6-1
D gene: .
J gene: TRBJ1-2
CDR3 DNA: TGTGCCAGCAGGGCCGACGGCTCATATAACTATGGCTACACCTTC
CDR3 protein: CASRADGSYNYGYTF